This T cell receptor beta chain originates from a study of T cell responses to AZD1222 COVID-19 vaccine. The CDR3 extends over 15 amino acids. The study pooled second doses at about 4 or about 12 weeks. As to this clone: The antigen is not known.

Findings of the study overall: Spike-specific TCR breadth and depth both grew after two AZD1222 doses. Among AZD1222 vaccinees, only 5 to 7 were seropositive at baseline.

Some clones are missing from TCRdb's copy, which holds only in-frame ones; the method was immunoSEQ multiplex PCR. The repertoire holds roughly 90,000 clones, with around nine tenths as singletons. This sample comprised peripheral blood, obtained 28 days after the second AZD1222 dose. The rearrangement links TRBV21-1 to TRBJ1-2; whether TRBD1, the table's D call, matches the DNA was not checked. TRBV21-1 is reported as a pseudogene. The TCR originated in an adult who received the AZD1222 COVID-19 vaccine. CDR3 sequence (DNA): TGTGCCAGCAGCAAAAGGCAGTGGGCCAACTATGGCTACACCTTC. Protein product: CASSKRQWANYGYTF.